This entry concerns a single T cell receptor (beta chain). These data are taken from a study of T cell changes during pregnancy in multiple sclerosis. The assay was immunoSEQ multiplex PCR, and TCRdb's table has in-frame clones only and misses some. The data hold over 10,000 clones, with about 85% observed a single time. This CDR3 comprises 15 residues. V was clipped by 6 bases and J by 5 bases, with 19 bases between them. The germline gives CDR1 LGHNT, CDR2 FRNRAP. The chain uses TRBV12-5 and TRBJ1-2; TRBD1 is a possible D gene (5 bases). Sequences were derived from CD8+ T cells from peripheral blood mononuclear cells, sampled in the second trimester of pregnancy. The TCR was taken from a female donor in good health, enrolled as a control in a pregnancy study. The CDR3 loop reads CASGPRGSDGYGYTF. The DNA of the CDR3 is TGTGCTAGTGGCCCCCGGGGGTCTGATGGATATGGCTACACCTTC.